The TCR beta chain described here comes from a study of T cell repertoires in cytomegalovirus infection. Study results and limitations: The ex vivo response was dominated by HLA-C-restricted CMV-specific TCR beta clonotypes.

The CDR3 contains 14 residues. Trimming removed 5 bases from V and 3 bases from J; junction bases left unmatched: 4. Germline V gives CDR1 SGHVS, CDR2 FNYEAQ. TCRdb itself ran the reads through MiXCR, one entry per CDR3 protein. Here the sample spans almost 500,000 distinct CDR3 sequences, around 11% being singletons. This clonotype has a count of ten or more. No antigen is known for it. The sequenced material came from PBMCs. The clonotype was recovered from a human donor in good health (CMV status not recorded). Some clones in this sample may be carry-over from other donors' samples. The chain has TRBV7-6 and TRBJ2-5; 9 bases agree with TRBD1. The DNA of the CDR3 is TGTGCCAGCAGCCCCCGGGACAGGGAAGAGACCCAGTACTTC. Encoded protein: CASSPRDREETQYF.